Sequencing of this T cell receptor (beta chain) was carried out in a study of glioma-infiltrating T cells. Across the study: Sequencing aimed for about 4- to 11-fold coverage of about a million peripheral T cells.

Using RNA template, CDR3s of TCR alpha and beta were amplified with iRepertoire arm-PCR. TCRdb re-analysed the multiplex PCR reads in MiXCR, keeping a single row per CDR3 protein. The data contain around 390,000 distinct CDR3 sequences, 35% to 45% of them seen just once; the ten biggest clones take up more than 10%. CDR1 SGHNT and CDR2 YYREEE come from the germline V gene (reference sequence). This CDR3 has 14 amino acids. V was trimmed by 4 bases and J by 6 bases, leaving 16 bases between them. General study results and limits: CDR3 overlap between tissue and blood was very small. Above-expected tissue-blood divergence occurred in all gliomas, most in low-grade ones.

Notes on this clonotype: Antigen unknown.

The specimen sequenced was glioma tissue, nonneoplastic brain tissue, or PBMCs (not recorded which). The clonotype originates from a human donor with low-grade glioma or glioblastoma, undergoing nonglioma brain surgery, or in good health (not recorded which). The rearrangement uses TRBV5-4 and TRBJ1-1, with a tentative D call TRBD1 (6 bases). CDR3 nucleotides: TGTGCCAGCAGCCCAAGAGGGGGAGAGGCTGAAGCTTTCTTT. It yields the protein CASSPRGGEAEAFF. Full variable domain (remainder filled in from reference TRBV5-4 and TRBJ1-1): ETGVTQSPTHLIKTRGQQVTLRCSSQSGHNTVSWYQQALGQGPQFIFQYYREEENGRGNFPPRFSGLQFPNYSSELNVNALELDDSALYLCASSPRGGEAEAFFGQGTRLTVV.